The 26 T cell receptor beta chains below were found in one sample sequenced in a study of cytotoxic CD8 clonotypes in ibrutinib-treated CLL (dated by TCRdb to the early 2020s). Taken with the paper, the label for time point translates to: progressive disease on ibrutinib. Libraries came from the immunoSEQ multiplex PCR assay. What TCRdb holds here is the immuneACCESS table cut down to in-frame rearrangements. Part of the clones is not present; checked against another copy, under half of the missing clones reflect an unresolved V gene, and the others are unexplained. A total of 70,000 to 80,000 clones appear in this sample, 80% of them only once. Jointly, the top ten make up roughly 8% of the sample. The specimen comprised PBMCs, sampled at disease progression, from a patient treated with ibrutinib. These TCRs come from a human donor with chronic lymphocytic leukemia.

This rearrangement joins TRBV10-3 to TRBJ1-1; D may be TRBD1 (5 bases). The germline V gene has CDR1 ENHRY and CDR2 SYGVKD. The V gene lost 7 bases and the J gene lost 1 base, with 16 bases spanning the gap. This CDR3 comprises 15 residues. CDR3 in amino acids: CAIKLSGSGNTEAFF. CDR3 DNA: TGTGCCATCAAATTATCAGGGTCGGGGAACACTGAAGCTTTCTTT.

J is TRBJ1-2 and V is TRBV5-1; D unclear. The CDR3 has 13 residues. V lost 4 bases and J lost 0, with 7 bases in between. Germline assignment: CDR1 SGHRS and CDR2 YFSETQ. The CDR3 nucleotides read TGCGCCAGCAGCCTTATCACTAACTATGGCTACACCTTC. It encodes CASSLITNYGYTF.

A note on this clone: A read error may account for a junction end that differs from germline. The chain has TRBV6-4 and TRBJ1-1; no clear D gene. CDR1 MRHNA and CDR2 SNTAGT come from the germline V gene. This CDR3 spans 13 amino acids. CDR3 sequence: CASSDQLNTEAFF. CDR3 sequence (DNA): TGCGCCAGCAGTGACCAACTGAACACTGAAGCTTTCTTT.

The V and J genes are TRBV5-1 and TRBJ2-1; D is unresolved. CDR1 and CDR2 (germline): SGHRS, YFSETQ. The CDR3 spans 15 residues. V lost 4 bases and J lost 0, with 11 bases in between. The DNA of the CDR3 is TGCGCCAGCAGCGTGGGTAAGACCTCCTACAATGAGCAGTTCTTC. Translated, it gives CASSVGKTSYNEQFF.

The rearrangement joins TRBV2 to TRBJ2-7, with 10 bases matching TRBD2. Germline V gene lookup returns CDR1 SNHLY and CDR2 FYNNEI. Unmatched junction bases numbered 0, after V lost 1 base and J lost 3 bases. The CDR3 runs to 14 residues. The CDR3 region has the DNA TGTGCCAGCAGTGAAGGGACTAGCGGCTACGAGCAGTACTTC. Translating gives CASSEGTSGYEQYF.

The chain uses TRBV2 and TRBJ1-4, with a possible D match to TRBD1 (6 bases). Germline V gene data show CDR1 as SNHLY and CDR2 as FYNNEI. The CDR3 extends over 12 amino acids. V lost 5 bases, J lost 7 bases, and 8 bases lay in between. This chain's CDR3 is CASSRGSEKLFF. CDR3 nucleotide sequence: TGTGCCAGCAGTAGGGGGAGTGAAAAACTGTTTTTT.

The chain joins TRBV7-8 to TRBJ1-4; D gene uncertain. The CDR3 is made up of 18 amino acids. CDR1 and CDR2 (germline): SGHVS, FQNEAQ. V gave up 2 bases and J gave up 0 bases, with 16 bases separating them. For the CDR3, the DNA is TGTGCCAGCAGCTTAATTCGCGGAACCACATCAACTAATGAAAAACTGTTTTTT. Protein product: CASSLIRGTTSTNEKLFF.

The V and J genes are TRBV27 and TRBJ1-1; D might be TRBD1 (6 bases). CDR3 length: 14 residues. In germline, CDR1 is MNHEY, CDR2 SMNVEV (reference sequence). The V and J ends lost 2 bases and 1 base respectively, with 8 bases between them. The CDR3 nucleotides read TGTGCCAGCAGTTTAACAGGGAGGAACACTGAAGCTTTCTTT. It translates to CASSLTGRNTEAFF.

V gene TRBV5-1 combines with J gene TRBJ2-3, with D possibly matching TRBD2 (6 bases). CDR1 and CDR2 (germline): SGHRS, YFSETQ. This CDR3 contains 16 residues. V lost 0 bases to trimming and J lost 2 bases, with 13 bases between them. CDR3 protein: CASSLGAAGLTDTQYF. The CDR3 DNA reads as TGCGCCAGCAGCTTGGGGGCAGCGGGTCTCACAGATACGCAGTATTTT.

The V call is TRBV4-1, the J call TRBJ1-1; unclear D gene. The CDR3 consists of 14 residues. V was trimmed by 4 bases and J by 4 bases, leaving 13 bases between them. Germline CDR1 MGHRA, CDR2 YSYEKL. The chain's CDR3 is CASSLSPSGTEAFF. As DNA, the CDR3 is TGCGCCAGCAGCCTCTCACCCTCTGGCACTGAAGCTTTCTTT.

This clone has only one observation. The CDR3 is CASSPGQITDTQYF. As DNA, the CDR3 is TGCGCCAGCTCCCCAGGACAGATCACAGATACGCAGTATTTT. V is TRBV5-1 and J is TRBJ2-3, with a possible D match to TRBD1 (6 bases). The V and J ends lost 7 bases and 2 bases respectively, with 14 bases between them. Per the germline V gene, CDR1 is SGHRS and CDR2 is YFSETQ. This CDR3 is 14 amino acids long. The entire variable domain, with the rest obtained from reference TRBV5-1 and TRBJ2-3, is as follows: KAGVTQTPRYLIKTRGQQVTLSCSPISGHRSVSWYQQTPGQGLQFLFEYFSETQRNKGNFPGRFSGRQFSNSRSEMNVSTLELGDSALYLCASSPGQITDTQYFGPGTRLTVL.

This clone was recorded a few times. The chain carries TRBV6-5 and TRBJ2-2, with D uncertain. Germline V lookup: CDR1 MNHEY, CDR2 SVGAGI. Trimming removed 6 bases at V and 6 bases at J, with 11 bases between. The length of the CDR3 is 13 residues. The DNA for the CDR3 is TGTGCCAGCAGGTCCAAGTTGGCCGGGGAGCTGTTTTTT. Protein product: CASRSKLAGELFF.

The V and J genes are TRBV7-9 and TRBJ2-5, with D tentatively TRBD1 (6 bases). Trimming took 5 bases from V and 1 from J, leaving 17 bases between them. The germline V gene has CDR1 SEHNR and CDR2 FQNEAQ (reference sequence). The CDR3 loop spans 16 amino acids. The CDR3 sequence: CASSPRVNRAQETQYF. CDR3 nucleotide sequence: TGTGCCAGCAGCCCCCGAGTAAACAGGGCCCAAGAGACCCAGTACTTC.

The chain links TRBV5-8 to TRBJ2-2; D is undetermined. The germline gives CDR1 SGHTS, CDR2 YDEGEE. Trimming pared 0 bases from V and 3 bases from J, leaving 6 bases between. The CDR3 runs to 14 residues. The CDR3 sequence: CASSLDRYTGELFF. The CDR3 DNA reads TGTGCCAGCAGCTTGGATCGGTACACCGGGGAGCTGTTTTTT.

This clone was detected a few times. The genes are TRBV29-1 and TRBJ2-7; D is tentatively TRBD1 or TRBD2 (6 bases each). Trimming removed 0 bases from V and 12 bases from J, with 18 bases in between. Germline V gene sequence: CDR1 SQVTM, CDR2 ANQGSEA. This CDR3 comprises 13 residues. CDR3 sequence (DNA): TGCAGCGTTGAAGATCGGGGGACAAGGAACGCGTACTTC. Translating it yields CSVEDRGTRNAYF.

This clone was seen only once. The V and J genes are TRBV4-1 and TRBJ2-1, with 11 bases identical to TRBD2. V lost 6 bases to trimming and J lost 0 bases; unmatched junction nucleotides: 10. Looked up from germline, CDR1 is MGHRA and CDR2 is YSYEKL. This CDR3 has 18 amino acids. The CDR3 sequence is CASSRTGLAADSYNEQFF. The CDR3 DNA reads as TGCGCCAGCAGTCGAACGGGACTAGCGGCCGACTCCTACAATGAGCAGTTCTTC.

The genes are TRBV11-2 and TRBJ1-4; D not resolved. Germline V CDR1 and CDR2: SGHAT, FQNNGV. The germline V and J ends were trimmed by 3 bases and 5 bases, with 7 bases remaining between them. The CDR3 consists of 13 residues. The CDR3 is CASSFTRNEKLFF. The DNA of the CDR3 is TGTGCCAGCAGCTTTACAAGAAATGAAAAACTGTTTTTT.

V and J are TRBV6-5 and TRBJ2-7, with TRBD1 matching 8 bases. With 5 bases clipped from V and 3 bases from J, the junction kept 6 bases outside the gene matches. Germline CDR1 is MNHEY and CDR2 is SVGAGI. The CDR3 totals 14 residues. CDR3 protein: CASSRRDRSYEQYF. The DNA of the CDR3 is TGTGCCAGCAGTCGGCGGGACAGGAGCTACGAGCAGTACTTC.

The chain recombines TRBV29-1 with TRBJ2-7, with 7 bases matching TRBD2. Germline assignment: CDR1 SQVTM and CDR2 ANQGSEA. Germline trimming cut 4 bases from V and 4 bases from J; bases unmatched to any gene: 7. The CDR3 sequence is 13 residues long. The CDR3 bases are TGCAGCGTTGCTTCCGGGGGGTGGTACGAGCAGTACTTC. Protein sequence: CSVASGGWYEQYF.

This chain connects TRBV18 to TRBJ2-6; 7 nucleotides line up with TRBD2. The CDR3 is 15 amino acids. CDR1 KGHSH and CDR2 LQKENI come from the germline V gene. With V trimmed by 6 bases and J by 2 bases, 4 bases remained unmatched. The CDR3 DNA is TGTGCCAGCTCCGCAGGGAGGGCTGGGGCCAACGTCCTGACTTTC. Its translation: CASSAGRAGANVLTF.

The chain combines TRBV11-2 with TRBJ2-7; D not certain. Germline CDR1 reads SGHAT; CDR2 reads FQNNGV. The ends were cut back, 2 bases at V and 0 bases at J, with 8 bases in the middle. CDR3 length: 14 amino acids. The CDR3 spells CASSLRPDSYEQYF. CDR3 DNA: TGTGCCAGCAGCTTACGCCCGGACTCCTACGAGCAGTACTTC.

This clone was observed a single time. V and J are TRBV15 and TRBJ1-2; 8 bases map to TRBD1. After removal of 2 bases from V and 8 bases from J, the junction contained 7 bases not matched to a gene. The length of the CDR3 is 14 residues. The V gene's germline CDR1 is LNHNV and CDR2 YYDKDF (reference sequence). The CDR3, as DNA: TGTGCCACCAGCAGATTCACAGGGGGAAGCGGCTACACCTTC. Amino acids: CATSRFTGGSGYTF. Filled out from reference TRBV15 and TRBJ1-2, the complete variable domain reads DAMVIQNPRYQVTQFGKPVTLSCSQTLNHNVMYWYQQKSSQAPKLLFHYYDKDFNNEADTPDNFQSRRPNTSFCFLDIRSPGLGDTAMYLCATSRFTGGSGYTFGSGTRLTVV.

The V call is TRBV4-1, the J call TRBJ1-2, with a possible D match to TRBD1 (6 bases). Trimming cost V 0 bases and J 4 bases, with 12 bases left between them. The CDR3 length is 15 residues. Germline assignment: CDR1 MGHRA and CDR2 YSYEKL. The CDR3 DNA is TGCGCCAGCAGCCAAGATCGTGCGGGGGCCTATGGCTACACCTTC. As protein: CASSQDRAGAYGYTF.

This sequence joins TRBV5-1 and TRBJ2-2, with D hard to call. The CDR3 consists of 13 residues. Germline V gives CDR1 SGHRS, CDR2 YFSETQ. Trimming shortened V by 4 bases and J by 4 bases, and 8 bases separated the two germline ends. Here the CDR3 reads CASSRRTTGELFF. In DNA form, the CDR3 reads TGCGCCAGCAGCCGTCGGACCACCGGGGAGCTGTTTTTT.

In this sample, this clone turned up a few times. This chain links TRBV10-1 with TRBJ1-4; no firm D call. The V gene's germline CDR1 is WNHNN and CDR2 SYGVQD (reference sequence). Trimming removed 2 bases at V and 8 bases at J, with 9 bases between. The CDR3 consists of 13 residues. Written as DNA, the CDR3 is TGCGCCAGCAGTGAGGGAGTCGGCGAAAAACTGTTTTTT. Amino acid sequence: CASSEGVGEKLFF.

This clone occurred a few times. The gene calls are TRBV5-5 and TRBJ2-7, with D unresolved. From germline, CDR1 is SGHKS and CDR2 YYEKEE (reference sequence). This CDR3 has 10 amino acids. V was cut by 2 bases and J by 6 bases, with 3 bases left in between. CDR3 residues: CASSFTEQYF. Written as DNA, the CDR3 is TGTGCCAGCAGCTTCACCGAGCAGTACTTC.